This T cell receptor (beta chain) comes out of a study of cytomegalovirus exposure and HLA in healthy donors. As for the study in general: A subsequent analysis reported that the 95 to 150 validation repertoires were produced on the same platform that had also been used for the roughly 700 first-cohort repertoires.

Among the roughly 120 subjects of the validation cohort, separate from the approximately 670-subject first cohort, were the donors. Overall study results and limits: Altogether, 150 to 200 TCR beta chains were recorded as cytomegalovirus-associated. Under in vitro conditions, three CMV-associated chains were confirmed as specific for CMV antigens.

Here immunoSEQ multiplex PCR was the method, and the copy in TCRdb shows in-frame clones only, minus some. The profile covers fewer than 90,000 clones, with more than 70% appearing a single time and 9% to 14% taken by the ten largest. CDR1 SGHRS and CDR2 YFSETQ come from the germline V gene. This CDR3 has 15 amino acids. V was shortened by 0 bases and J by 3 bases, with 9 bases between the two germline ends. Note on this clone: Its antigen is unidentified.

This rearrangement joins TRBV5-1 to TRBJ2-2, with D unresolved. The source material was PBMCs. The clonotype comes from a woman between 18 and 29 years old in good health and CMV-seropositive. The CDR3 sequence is CASSLVQFHTGELFF. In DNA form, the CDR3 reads TGCGCCAGCAGCTTGGTACAGTTCCACACCGGGGAGCTGTTTTTT.